This entry describes one T cell receptor beta chain. The antigen remains unidentified. Other DNA sequences in this specimen translate into the identical CDR3. These data are taken from a study of cytomegalovirus exposure and HLA in healthy donors. Whole-study findings and limits: What a later analysis reportedly showed was that an Asian-associated ancestry cluster had fewer N-insertions than the 666-donor mean.

Germline V lookup: CDR1 SGHTA, CDR2 FQGTGA. Between the trimmed V and J ends, which lost 4 bases and 5 bases, there was a span of 7 bases. This CDR3 comprises 12 residues. The PCR was carried out with 60 Vbeta primers and 13 Jbeta primers. Measured with immunoSEQ multiplex PCR; TCRdb has only the in-frame clones, and not every one. Of around 100,000 clones listed, around 80% are singletons. The source material was PBMCs. The chain links TRBV7-3 to TRBJ2-3; weak D call: TRBD2 (5 bases). This TCR derives from a woman aged 18-29 years in good health and CMV-seropositive. The CDR3 DNA reads TGTGCCAGCAGCTCCGGGGTAGATACGCAGTATTTT. Protein product: CASSSGVDTQYF.